Each of the 14 T cell receptor beta chains below was sequenced from the same sample in a study of T cells after somatic rescue of genetic block. Here immunoSEQ multiplex PCR was the method, and the copy in TCRdb shows in-frame clones only, minus some. The sample includes over 55,000 clones, 92% of them seen just once. Sequencing was performed on peripheral blood mononuclear cells (PBMCs). Source of these receptors: a middle-aged man.

This clone was picked up a small number of times. The rearrangement uses TRBV6-4 and TRBJ2-1, with TRBD1 matching 11 bases. From germline, CDR1 is MRHNA and CDR2 SNTAGT. The CDR3 totals 14 residues. J was trimmed by 6 bases and V by 2 bases; bases with no gene match: 0. The CDR3 nucleotides read TGTGCCAGCAGTGACGGGACAGGGGGCAATGAGCAGTTCTTC. It is translated as CASSDGTGGNEQFF.

The chain links TRBV9 to TRBJ2-3; unclear D gene. CDR3 size: 14 residues. Germline V gene lookup returns CDR1 SGDLS and CDR2 YYNGEE. Trimming took off 4 bases at V and 4 bases at J, with 13 bases between the two ends. CDR3 amino acids: CASSLLFGPDTQYF. The DNA for the CDR3 is TGTGCCAGCAGCCTCTTGTTTGGGCCAGATACGCAGTATTTT. Looking up the rest from reference TRBV9 and TRBJ2-3 gives the full variable domain: DSGVTQTPKHLITATGQRVTLRCSPRSGDLSVYWYQQSLDQGLQFLIQYYNGEERAKGNILERFSAQQFPDLHSELNLSSLELGDSALYFCASSLLFGPDTQYFGPGTRLTVL.

This clone is a singleton in its sample. The chain carries TRBV5-6 and TRBJ2-1, with D uncertain. V lost 3 bases to trimming and J lost 5 bases, with 15 bases between them. CDR1 is SGHDT, CDR2 YYEEEE, per germline. CDR3 length equals 15 residues. DNA of the CDR3: TGTGCCAGCAGCTGGGTGGGTGTAGCTGACAATGAGCAGTTCTTC. Amino acid sequence: CASSWVGVADNEQFF.

The genes are TRBV19 and TRBJ2-7; TRBD2 matches at 11 bases. The CDR3 runs to 15 residues. Germline loops: CDR1 LNHDA, CDR2 SQIVND (reference sequence). Trimming removed 3 bases from V and 3 bases from J; junction bases left unmatched: 4. The CDR3 here is CASSIGGLAVYEQYF. The CDR3 nucleotides are TGTGCCAGTAGTATCGGGGGACTAGCGGTCTACGAGCAGTACTTC.

This chain uses TRBV15 with TRBJ1-3, with D tentatively TRBD1 (5 bases). V lost 7 bases and J 1 base, leaving 11 bases between the germline ends. Germline loops: CDR1 LNHNV, CDR2 YYDKDF (reference sequence). The CDR3 extends over 14 amino acids. CDR3 bases: TGTGCCACCACTACGACAGTTTCTGGAAACACCATATATTTT. It yields the protein CATTTTVSGNTIYF.

V gene TRBV18 combines with J gene TRBJ2-5; 8 nucleotides line up with TRBD1. The CDR3 loop spans 14 amino acids. Trimming took 3 bases from V and 4 from J; bases not matched to a gene: 4. The germline gives CDR1 KGHSH, CDR2 LQKENI. The CDR3 DNA reads as TGTGCCAGCTCACCTGCAGGGGGCACAGAGACCCAGTACTTC. It specifies CASSPAGGTETQYF.

The chain recombines TRBV7-9 with TRBJ1-6; D not resolved. The CDR3 totals 16 residues. Germline V gives CDR1 SEHNR, CDR2 FQNEAQ (reference sequence). The V gene lost 1 base and the J gene lost 8 bases, with 15 bases spanning the gap. DNA for the CDR3: TGTGCCAGCAGCTTAGGTCTTGAGGACGGAGATTCACCCCTCCACTTT. Its protein is CASSLGLEDGDSPLHF.

The genes are TRBV5-6 and TRBJ1-1; a weak D match, TRBD1 (5 bases). The CDR3 covers 13 residues. Germline V gene data show CDR1 as SGHDT and CDR2 as YYEEEE. Trimming took 1 base from V and 1 from J, leaving 5 bases between them. CDR3 in amino acids: CASSLRGNTEAFF. For the CDR3, the DNA is TGTGCCAGCAGCTTGAGGGGGAACACTGAAGCTTTCTTT.

This chain uses TRBV27 with TRBJ2-1, with D perhaps matching TRBD2 (6 bases). The V and J ends lost 6 bases and 4 bases respectively, with 13 bases between them. Germline V gene lookup returns CDR1 MNHEY and CDR2 SMNVEV (reference sequence). The CDR3 sequence is 14 residues long. The CDR3 DNA is TGTGCCAGCAGACCCGGGGAGGAATACAATGAGCAGTTCTTC. This encodes CASRPGEEYNEQFF.

The chain joins TRBV7-3 to TRBJ1-1; no clear D. The CDR3 is 13 amino acids. CDR1 is SGHTA and CDR2 is FQGTGA in the germline V gene. Trimming left V 2 bases short and J 7 bases short, with 11 bases between. DNA for the CDR3: TGTGCCAGCAGCTTAGAGGGCTGGGGTGAAGCTTTCTTT. It translates to CASSLEGWGEAFF.

The chain couples TRBV4-2 to TRBJ2-2, with 8 bases aligning to TRBD1. CDR1 is LGHNA, CDR2 YNFKEQ, per germline. Losses at the gene ends were 0 bases for V and 4 bases for J; bases not matched to a gene: 7. The CDR3 spans 17 residues. The CDR3 DNA reads as TGTGCCAGCAGCCAAGAGCAAGCAGGGGGCAGCACCGGGGAGCTGTTTTTT. Its protein product is CASSQEQAGGSTGELFF.

The chain's CDR3 is CASSEWRGDNEQFF. The CDR3 DNA reads TGCGCCAGCAGTGAGTGGAGGGGAGACAATGAGCAGTTCTTC. This chain connects TRBV10-1 to TRBJ2-1; the D gene is possibly TRBD2 (6 bases). Germline V gene lookup returns CDR1 WNHNN and CDR2 SYGVQD (reference sequence). Trimming removed 1 base at V and 5 bases at J, with 9 bases between. This CDR3 is built from 14 residues.

V gene TRBV6-1 combines with J gene TRBJ1-2; tentative D call: TRBD1 (5 bases). The germline CDR1 and CDR2 sequences are MNHNS and SASEGT. Trimming left V 4 bases short and J 4 bases short, with 10 bases between. The CDR3 sequence is 13 residues long. The CDR3 is CASSAGRGYGYTF. The CDR3 nucleotides are TGTGCCAGCAGTGCGGGACGGGGCTATGGCTACACCTTC.

This chain joins TRBV11-3 and TRBJ2-7, with no clear D. CDR3 size: 14 residues. Germline lookup yields CDR1 SGHNT and CDR2 YENEEA. V was trimmed by 1 base and J by 3 bases, leaving 10 bases between them. This CDR3 is CASSLGGRNYEQYF. CDR3 nucleotides: TGTGCCAGCAGCTTAGGAGGCAGGAACTACGAGCAGTACTTC.